The 30 T cell receptor beta chains given below trace back to one sample, sequenced in a study of CD4 T cells in relation to SARS-CoV-2 and coronaviruses. The antigens for these receptors are not known. Assay: immunoSEQ multiplex PCR; the TCRdb copy retains only in-frame clones and omits some. The sample has some 27,000 clones, 74% seen once. Unexposed donor CD4+ T cells date from about 2011-2018, before the COVID-19 pandemic. CD4+ T cells were isolated from the cells after 10 days of culture. The sequenced sample consisted of CD4+ T cells from PBMCs, cultured in vitro. These receptors all come from a human donor in good health.

The chain joins TRBV7-2 to TRBJ1-6; 9 bases match TRBD1. Trimming cost V 5 bases and J 8 bases; bases outside gene matches: 7. Germline assignment: CDR1 SGHTA and CDR2 FQGNSA. This CDR3 region has 15 residues. In nucleotides, the CDR3 is TGTGCCAGCAGCGTAGACAGGGGGGGTGATTCACCCCTCCACTTT. Translation gives CASSVDRGGDSPLHF.

The chain uses TRBV6-5 and TRBJ1-4; tentatively, D is TRBD1 (5 bases). The CDR3 extends over 14 amino acids. The germline V and J ends were trimmed by 0 bases and 10 bases, with 12 bases remaining between them. Germline V gene sequence: CDR1 MNHEY, CDR2 SVGAGI. CDR3 amino acids: CASSYSVGGGKLFF. The CDR3 DNA reads TGTGCCAGCAGTTACTCGGTCGGGGGTGGAAAACTGTTTTTT.

The chain recombines TRBV21-1 with TRBJ2-7; the D call TRBD2 from the table was never checked on the DNA. TRBV21-1 is tagged as a pseudogene. The CDR3 sequence is 15 residues long. DNA of the CDR3: TGTGCCAGCAGCAAAGATGGAGGGGCGGTATACGAGCAGTACTTC. Its translation is CASSKDGGAVYEQYF.

Only a few counts were recorded for this clone. The J gene is TRBJ1-1, the V gene TRBV3-1 (or the pseudogene TRBV3-2); no reliable D call. V lost 4 bases to trimming and J lost 3 bases, with 6 bases between them. The CDR3 sequence is 12 residues long. Germline V gene lookup returns CDR1 LGHDT and CDR2 YNNKEL (reference sequence). CDR3 nucleotide sequence: TGTGCCAGCAGCCGGTGGGACACTGAAGCTTTCTTT. The encoded protein is CASSRWDTEAFF.

This clone has just one count. The chain links TRBV5-1 to TRBJ2-7; no clear D. In germline, CDR1 is SGHRS, CDR2 YFSETQ. V was cut by 2 bases and J by 11 bases, with 2 bases left in between. This CDR3 has 8 amino acids. The CDR3 DNA follows: TGCGCCAGCAGCTTCAAGTACTTC. It translates to CASSFKYF. The complete variable domain, with remaining parts taken from reference TRBV5-1 and TRBJ2-7, reads KAGVTQTPRYLIKTRGQQVTLSCSPISGHRSVSWYQQTPGQGLQFLFEYFSETQRNKGNFPGRFSGRQFSNSRSEMNVSTLELGDSALYLCASSFKYFGPGTRLTVT.

J is TRBJ1-3 and V is TRBV15; 9 nucleotides match TRBD1. V shed 5 bases, J shed 4 bases, and the junction held 6 bases outside the gene matches. This CDR3 has 15 residues. Germline V gene lookup returns CDR1 LNHNV and CDR2 YYDKDF (reference sequence). This CDR3 reads CATSADRGGGNTIYF. The CDR3 nucleotides are TGTGCCACCAGCGCGGACAGGGGTGGGGGAAACACCATATATTTT.

The rearrangement uses TRBV19 and TRBJ1-2; TRBD1 agrees at 11 bases. The CDR3 spans 17 residues. With V trimmed by 2 bases and J by 5 bases, 10 bases remained unmatched. CDR1 and CDR2 from the germline V gene are LNHDA and SQIVND (reference sequence). The CDR3, as DNA: TGTGCCAGTAGTATATCTACCGGGACAGGGGGTTTATATGGCTACACCTTC. This sequence encodes CASSISTGTGGLYGYTF.

The chain couples TRBV4-3 to TRBJ1-3; 8 bases are shared with TRBD1. Germline assignment: CDR1 LGHNA and CDR2 YSLEER. J was trimmed by 6 bases and V by 0 bases; bases with no gene match: 10. The CDR3 spans 17 residues. The CDR3 coding sequence is TGCGCCAGCAGCCAAGACGGTCCGGACAGGGTTGTAAACACCATATATTTT. Protein product: CASSQDGPDRVVNTIYF.

The V and J genes are TRBV19 and TRBJ1-1; no firm D call. With 7 bases removed from V and 1 base from J, the gap between germline ends came to 13 bases. This CDR3 is 14 amino acids long. Per germline, CDR1 LNHDA and CDR2 SQIVND (reference sequence). The CDR3 nucleotides are TGTGCCAGTAAGGTGGGTGCCGGGAACACTGAAGCTTTCTTT. Translating it yields CASKVGAGNTEAFF.

The V call is TRBV20-1, the J call TRBJ2-2, with D hard to call. Germline loops: CDR1 DFQATT, CDR2 SNEGSKA (reference sequence). V lost 3 bases and J lost 2, with 10 bases in between. This CDR3 has 14 residues. CDR3 coding DNA: TGCAGTGCTAGTAGCAGGAAAAACACCGGGGAGCTGTTTTTT. It encodes CSASSRKNTGELFF.

The chain combines TRBV11-2 with TRBJ2-1; 8 nucleotides line up with TRBD1. From germline, CDR1 is SGHAT and CDR2 FQNNGV. The CDR3 totals 15 residues. J lost 2 bases, V lost 3 bases, and 3 bases had no gene match. The CDR3 protein is CASSFQDRAYNEQFF. DNA for the CDR3: TGTGCCAGCAGCTTTCAGGACAGGGCCTACAATGAGCAGTTCTTC.

A single count supports this clone. Other DNA sequences in the sample encode the same CDR3. The chain is built from TRBV7-2 and TRBJ2-7, with 7 positions matching TRBD2. V was pared by 1 base and J by 0 bases, with 3 bases of the junction left unmatched. The CDR3 runs to 15 residues. The germline V gene has CDR1 SGHTA and CDR2 FQGNSA. The CDR3 nucleotides read TGTGCCAGCAGCTTAGGGGAGGGCAGCTCCTACGAGCAGTACTTC. It encodes CASSLGEGSSYEQYF.

The rearrangement joins TRBV2 to TRBJ1-5; perhaps TRBD1 as D (6 bases). The V end was cut by 8 bases, the J end by 3 bases, with 11 bases between. This CDR3 comprises 13 residues. In germline, CDR1 is SNHLY, CDR2 FYNNEI. The CDR3 protein is CASGGDINQPQHF. The CDR3 nucleotides are TGTGCCAGCGGGGGGGACATCAATCAGCCCCAGCATTTT.

The V call is TRBV7-2, the J call TRBJ2-7; D not resolved. Germline V gene lookup returns CDR1 SGHTA and CDR2 FQGNSA. V lost 2 bases and J 6 bases, leaving 11 bases between the germline ends. The CDR3 length is 13 residues. This chain's CDR3 is CASSLIGPAEQYF. Written as DNA, the CDR3 is TGTGCCAGCAGCTTAATTGGGCCCGCCGAGCAGTACTTC.

This clone has only a few counts. The genes are TRBV18 and TRBJ2-7, with 9 nucleotides matching TRBD2. The ends lost 2 bases at V and 5 bases at J; junction bases unmatched: 7. There are 15 residues in the CDR3. From germline, CDR1 is KGHSH and CDR2 LQKENI. This CDR3 reads CASSPGSGRGNEQYF. CDR3 coding DNA: TGTGCCAGCTCACCAGGTAGCGGGAGAGGTAACGAGCAGTACTTC.

The chain is built from TRBV18 and TRBJ1-1; D gene ambiguous. This CDR3 spans 17 amino acids. The germline V gene encodes CDR1 KGHSH and CDR2 LQKENI. V dropped 1 base and J dropped 4 bases, with 19 bases sitting between them. CDR3 region: CASSPQGGQLLTTEAFF. The CDR3 region has the DNA TGTGCCAGCTCACCACAGGGTGGCCAACTGTTGACCACTGAAGCTTTCTTT. Full variable domain (missing parts from reference TRBV18 and TRBJ1-1): NAGVMQNPRHLVRRRGQEARLRCSPMKGHSHVYWYRQLPEEGLKFMVYLQKENIIDESGMPKERFSAEFPKEGPSILRIQQVVRGDSAAYFCASSPQGGQLLTTEAFFGQGTRLTVV.

The rearrangement uses TRBV7-9 and TRBJ2-2; a possible D gene is TRBD2 (6 bases). The CDR3 sequence is 17 residues long. V lost 1 base, J lost 1 base, and 13 bases lay in between. From germline, CDR1 is SEHNR and CDR2 FQNEAQ (reference sequence). The CDR3 bases are TGTGCCAGCAGCTTAGTGGGTAGCGGCAGGAACACCGGGGAGCTGTTTTTT. Translating it yields CASSLVGSGRNTGELFF.

This chain uses TRBV5-4 with TRBJ2-3; no clear D gene. Germline V gives CDR1 SGHNT, CDR2 YYREEE (reference sequence). The CDR3 spans 14 residues. The ends were cut back, 0 bases at V and 4 bases at J, with 9 bases in the middle. The CDR3 sequence: CASSLDLGADTQYF. Here the CDR3 DNA reads TGTGCCAGCAGCTTGGATTTAGGAGCAGATACGCAGTATTTT.

V and J are TRBV4-1 and TRBJ1-4; 9 bases map to TRBD1. The V segment lost 7 bases and the J segment 4 bases; nucleotides outside the gene matches: 4. The CDR3 is 14 residues long. In germline, CDR1 is MGHRA, CDR2 YSYEKL. As DNA, the CDR3 is TGCGCCAGCAAGTGGACAGGGGATAATGAAAAACTGTTTTTT. This sequence encodes CASKWTGDNEKLFF.

CDR3 bases: TGTGCCAGCAGCCAGGGACAGGGTGTCAATCAGCCCCAGCATTTT. Its translation is CASSQGQGVNQPQHF. This chain connects TRBV11-2 to TRBJ1-5, with TRBD1 matching 9 bases. V shed 5 bases, J shed 3 bases, and the junction held 5 bases outside the gene matches. The CDR3 sequence is 15 residues long. In germline, CDR1 is SGHAT, CDR2 FQNNGV.

The V call is TRBV18, the J call TRBJ1-3, with 7 nucleotides matching TRBD1. This CDR3 contains 15 residues. The trim removed 3 bases at V and 0 bases at J, leaving 2 bases unmatched. Germline V gene sequence: CDR1 KGHSH, CDR2 LQKENI. This CDR3 is CASSPDRSSGNTIYF. The CDR3 coding sequence is TGTGCCAGCTCACCGGACAGGAGCTCTGGAAACACCATATATTTT.

V gene TRBV3-1 (or the pseudogene TRBV3-2) combines with J gene TRBJ1-2; the match to TRBD1 covers 8 bases. The CDR3 loop spans 17 amino acids. In germline, CDR1 is LGHDT, CDR2 YNNKEL (reference sequence). Trimming took 0 bases from V and 0 from J; bases not matched to a gene: 6. The CDR3 is CASSQDATGGANYGYTF. CDR3 in DNA: TGTGCCAGCAGCCAAGACGCAACAGGGGGAGCTAACTATGGCTACACCTTC.

The chain couples TRBV9 to TRBJ2-7; 13 bases agree with TRBD2. The CDR3 extends over 22 amino acids. The germline V gene encodes CDR1 SGDLS and CDR2 YYNGEE. Trimming removed 4 bases from V and 0 bases from J; junction bases left unmatched: 22. The CDR3 bases are TGTGCCAGCAGCCCAGAGATTGGTGGTAAGGGACTAGCGGGACGTTACTCCTACGAGCAGTACTTC. It is translated as CASSPEIGGKGLAGRYSYEQYF.

The rearrangement links TRBV29-1 to TRBJ2-7; TRBD2 might be the D (6 bases). CDR1 and CDR2 from the germline V gene are SQVTM and ANQGSEA. The V end lost 6 bases, the J end lost 5 bases, and 11 bases lay between the germline ends. This CDR3 is built from 11 residues. CDR3 bases: TGCAGCGTAGGCGGGACCGACGAGCAGTACTTC. Its protein product is CSVGGTDEQYF.

The chain couples TRBV19 to TRBJ1-1; D is undetermined. The germline V and J ends were trimmed by 8 bases and 1 base, with 8 bases remaining between them. Germline V lookup: CDR1 LNHDA, CDR2 SQIVND (reference sequence). The CDR3 length is 12 residues. As DNA, the CDR3 is TGTGCCAGTGTGTCCAGGAACACTGAAGCTTTCTTT. Translating it yields CASVSRNTEAFF.

The rearrangement joins TRBV30 to TRBJ1-3, with TRBD1 identical over 9 bases. V shed 2 bases and J 0 bases; nucleotides not matched to a gene: 2. The germline V gene encodes CDR1 GTSNPN and CDR2 SVGIG (reference sequence). The CDR3 runs to 15 residues. CDR3 bases: TGTGCCTGGAGTCCGGACAGGGGCTCTGGAAACACCATATATTTT. Its protein is CAWSPDRGSGNTIYF.

This clone has just one count. The V and J genes are TRBV6-2 or TRBV6-3 and TRBJ1-1; 8 nucleotides match TRBD1. The CDR3 contains 16 residues. Per the germline V gene, CDR1 is MNHEY and CDR2 is SVGEGT. The J segment lost 5 bases and the V segment lost 2 bases, leaving 10 bases of the junction unmatched. CDR3 DNA: TGTGCCAGCAGTTACCGGACCTCAGGGGGCGAAACTGAAGCTTTCTTT. Translated: CASSYRTSGGETEAFF.

V is TRBV11-2 and J is TRBJ2-1; possible D gene TRBD1, 5 bases. The CDR3 spans 15 residues. CDR1 is SGHAT and CDR2 is FQNNGV in the germline V gene. Trimming stripped 1 base from V and 3 bases from J, with 10 bases between. CDR3 sequence (DNA): TGTGCCAGCAGCTTAGGGCAGGGCCTCTACAATGAGCAGTTCTTC. Translation: CASSLGQGLYNEQFF.

This chain connects TRBV19 to TRBJ1-4, with TRBD1 as a possible D gene (5 bases). CDR1 is LNHDA and CDR2 is SQIVND in the germline V gene (reference sequence). This CDR3 is 15 amino acids long. V dropped 3 bases and J dropped 5 bases, with 13 bases sitting between them. CDR3 nucleotide sequence: TGTGCCAGTAGTATTTCCCCGACAGTGAATGAAAAACTGTTTTTT. The encoded protein is CASSISPTVNEKLFF.

The chain uses TRBV2 and TRBJ2-7; 9 nucleotides match TRBD1. Germline loops: CDR1 SNHLY, CDR2 FYNNEI. V trimming: 4 bases; J trimming: 3 bases; junction bases outside the gene matches: 4. This CDR3 has 14 amino acids. CDR3 coding DNA: TGTGCCAGCAGTGTGACAGGGGGAGACTACGAGCAGTACTTC. Translated, it gives CASSVTGGDYEQYF.